The 15 T cell receptor beta chains reported below all come from one sample, sequenced in a study of patients and donors after allogeneic stem cell transplantation. TCRdb re-analysed the RT-PCR reads in MiXCR, keeping a single row per CDR3 protein. Counted here are about 34,000 distinct CDR3 sequences, around 35% occurring once; the ten biggest clones make up approximately 82%. The source material was blood, either unsorted or a sorted T cell fraction (not recorded which). Every receptor here comes from a human donor who was either an allogeneic HSCT recipient or a stem cell or donor lymphocyte infusion donor (not recorded which). It is not recorded whose cells these are; they may come from a transplant donor.

This clonotype was found many times. The chain uses TRBV4-1 and TRBJ1-6; D gene uncertain. Trimming left V 1 base short and J 6 bases short, with 4 bases between. CDR1 is MGHRA, CDR2 YSYEKL, per germline. The CDR3 has 13 residues. The chain's CDR3 is CASSQVRNSPLHF. CDR3 DNA: TGCGCCAGCAGCCAAGTCCGTAATTCACCCCTCCACTTT.

This clonotype occurred a few times. The V and J genes are TRBV7-9 and TRBJ1-2; weak D call: TRBD1 (5 bases). Trimming cost V 4 bases and J 8 bases, with 11 bases left between them. Germline V gene data show CDR1 as SEHNR and CDR2 as FQNEAQ (reference sequence). The CDR3 consists of 12 residues. CDR3 residues: CASSSDSRGYTF. The DNA of the CDR3 is TGTGCCAGCAGCTCCGACAGCCGCGGCTACACCTTC. Combining the CDR3 with reference TRBV7-9 and TRBJ1-2 gives the whole variable domain DTGVSQNPRHKITKRGQNVTFRCDPISEHNRLYWYRQTLGQGPEFLTYFQNEAQLEKSRLLSDRFSAERPKGSFSTLEIQRTEQGDSAMYLCASSSDSRGYTFGSGTRLTVV.

The chain has TRBV5-1 and TRBJ2-1; 12 nucleotides align to TRBD2. The junction had 4 bases not matched to a gene; V was cut back by 0 bases and J by 0 bases. Per the germline V gene, CDR1 is SGHRS and CDR2 is YFSETQ. The CDR3 totals 18 residues. CDR3 residues: CASSLELAGGRSYNEQFF. CDR3 nucleotide sequence: TGCGCCAGCAGCTTGGAACTAGCGGGAGGCCGCTCCTACAATGAGCAGTTCTTC.

This clonotype was detected a few times. The chain employs TRBV29-1 and TRBJ1-1, with unresolved D. CDR3 length: 13 residues. Germline CDR1 SQVTM, CDR2 ANQGSEA. V lost 3 bases and J lost 1, with 9 bases in between. The CDR3 spells CSVDVMSNTEAFF. CDR3 bases: TGCAGCGTTGATGTCATGTCGAACACTGAAGCTTTCTTT. Full variable domain (rest looked up from reference TRBV29-1 and TRBJ1-1): SAVISQKPSRDICQRGTSLTIQCQVDSQVTMMFWYRQQPGQSLTLIATANQGSEATYESGFVIDKFPISRPNLTFSTLTVSNMSPEDSSIYLCSVDVMSNTEAFFGQGTRLTVV.

The chain links TRBV6-2 or TRBV6-3 to TRBJ2-7, with D possibly being TRBD1 (5 bases). V was shortened by 5 bases and J by 2 bases, with 10 bases between the two germline ends. The CDR3 has 13 residues. Germline V CDR1 and CDR2: MNHEY, SVGEGT. The CDR3 DNA sequence: TGTGCCAGCAGTCGACAGCTCCCCTACGAGCAGTACGTC. It is translated as CASSRQLPYEQYV.

This clonotype was detected many times. This rearrangement joins TRBV18 to TRBJ2-7, with D perhaps matching TRBD1 or TRBD2 (5 bases each). The CDR3 extends over 16 amino acids. V was trimmed by 3 bases and J by 3 bases, leaving 18 bases between them. Germline V gene lookup returns CDR1 KGHSH and CDR2 LQKENI. CDR3 DNA: TGTGCCAGCTCACCGCTGGGGCAGGGAGAATTCTACGAGCAGTACTTC. This translates into CASSPLGQGEFYEQYF.

This clonotype was counted only a few times. The V call is TRBV5-1, the J call TRBJ1-4; D gene unclear. Germline V gene lookup returns CDR1 SGHRS and CDR2 YFSETQ. The germline V and J ends were trimmed by 0 bases and 3 bases, with 6 bases remaining between them. This CDR3 spans 14 amino acids. The CDR3 region is CASSLDRSNEKLFF. Here the CDR3 DNA reads TGCGCCAGCAGCTTGGACAGATCTAATGAAAAACTGTTTTTT.

The genes are TRBV12-3 or TRBV12-4 and TRBJ2-2; 12 bases align to TRBD1. The V segment lost 5 bases and the J segment 0 bases; nucleotides outside the gene matches: 10. The CDR3 runs to 19 residues. CDR3 sequence (DNA): TGTGCCAGCAGTCCCCGGGACAGGGGGCCTAACGCGAACACCGGGGAGCTGTTTTTT. Its translation is CASSPRDRGPNANTGELFF.

The chain carries TRBV15 and TRBJ2-7, with D maybe TRBD1 (5 bases). From germline, CDR1 is LNHNV and CDR2 YYDKDF (reference sequence). The CDR3 runs 14 residues. Trimming took off 2 bases at V and 2 bases at J, with 10 bases between the two ends. The CDR3 spells CATSRNQGPYEQYV. The CDR3 DNA is TGTGCCACCAGCAGAAACCAGGGCCCCTACGAGCAGTACGTC.

The chain uses TRBV6-2 or TRBV6-3 and TRBJ2-1; 12 nucleotides agree with TRBD2. This CDR3 spans 17 amino acids. V was pared by 5 bases and J by 6 bases, with 11 bases of the junction left unmatched. Germline CDR1 is MNHEY and CDR2 is SVGEGT. CDR3 sequence: CASSPAYGLAGTNEQFF. The DNA for the CDR3 is TGTGCCAGCAGTCCGGCGTATGGACTAGCGGGGACCAATGAGCAGTTCTTC.

This clonotype was observed at least ten times. V and J are TRBV13 and TRBJ1-1; D uncertain. V lost 4 bases to trimming and J lost 4 bases, with 19 bases between them. Germline-derived CDR1 and CDR2 are PRHDT and FYEKMQ (reference sequence). CDR3 length: 16 amino acids. CDR3 DNA: TGTGCCAGCAGCTGGTACGACAAAGATTTTATCACTGAAGCTTTCTTT. This sequence encodes CASSWYDKDFITEAFF.

V usage is TRBV20-1 and J usage is TRBJ2-1; D is perhaps TRBD1 (6 bases). With 3 bases removed from V and 0 bases from J, the gap between germline ends came to 15 bases. Germline CDR1 and CDR2: DFQATT and SNEGSKA (reference sequence). The CDR3 length is 16 residues. The CDR3 reads CSASPSTGASYNEQFF. DNA of the CDR3: TGCAGTGCTAGTCCCTCGACAGGCGCCTCCTACAATGAGCAGTTCTTC.

This clonotype was detected a few times. CDR3 in amino acids: CASSYSGGGNEQFF. DNA for the CDR3: TGTGCCAGCAGTTACTCGGGTGGAGGCAATGAGCAGTTCTTC. The chain couples TRBV6-6 to TRBJ2-1; weak D call: TRBD2 (5 bases). CDR1 and CDR2 from the germline V gene are MNHNY and SVGAGI (reference sequence). The V and J ends lost 0 bases and 6 bases respectively, with 9 bases between them. The CDR3 runs to 14 residues.

V gene TRBV4-3 combines with J gene TRBJ2-1; 10 positions match TRBD1. The CDR3 totals 17 residues. Germline lookup yields CDR1 LGHNA and CDR2 YSLEER. V lost 0 bases, J lost 7 bases, and 9 bases stayed unmatched. The DNA for the CDR3 is TGCGCCAGCAGCCAAGATTGGAGACAGGGGGCGTTAAATGAGCAGTTCTTC. This encodes CASSQDWRQGALNEQFF.

This clonotype was seen a handful of times. The rearrangement uses TRBV7-9 and TRBJ1-4; no reliable D call. The CDR3 covers 15 residues. Trimming removed 7 bases at V and 3 bases at J, with 15 bases between. Germline CDR1 SEHNR, CDR2 FQNEAQ (reference sequence). CDR3 region: CASTLTGHPNEKLFF. The CDR3 DNA is TGTGCCAGCACACTAACCGGCCATCCTAATGAAAAACTGTTTTTT. The full variable domain, with the rest looked up from reference TRBV7-9 and TRBJ1-4, is DTGVSQNPRHKITKRGQNVTFRCDPISEHNRLYWYRQTLGQGPEFLTYFQNEAQLEKSRLLSDRFSAERPKGSFSTLEIQRTEQGDSAMYLCASTLTGHPNEKLFFGSGTQLSVL.